Listed here are 8 T cell receptor beta chains from one sample, sequenced in a study of blood T cell repertoires in COVID-19. Using immunoSEQ multiplex PCR, the repertoire was profiled, and TCRdb retains in-frame clones only, with some absent. The table records some 250,000 clones, around 82% of them present only once. Sequencing was performed on peripheral blood. All receptors derive from a man aged 50 or older with active or convalescent COVID-19.

This clone appeared a single time. The chain carries TRBV2 and TRBJ1-1, with 7 bases fitting TRBD1. The CDR3 is 12 amino acids. Germline trimming cut 6 bases from V and 7 bases from J; bases unmatched to any gene: 5. Germline V CDR1 and CDR2: SNHLY, FYNNEI. CDR3 nucleotide sequence: TGTGCCAGCAGAGCAGGGACAGTTGAAGCTTTCTTT. Translation gives CASRAGTVEAFF.

This clone was picked up one time. The chain is built from TRBV6-2 or TRBV6-3 and TRBJ1-1; no definite D call. Between the trimmed V and J ends, which lost 2 bases and 1 base, there was a span of 8 bases. There are 14 residues in the CDR3. The germline V gene has CDR1 MNHEY and CDR2 SVGEGT. CDR3 loop: CASSYSAGNTEAFF. DNA of the CDR3: TGTGCCAGCAGTTACAGTGCAGGGAACACTGAAGCTTTCTTT.

CDR3 bases: TGTGCCAGCAGCCTCTGGACAGGGGTTAATGAAAAACTGTTTTTT. Translation: CASSLWTGVNEKLFF. V gene TRBV6-2 or TRBV6-3 combines with J gene TRBJ1-4, with 9 bases lining up with TRBD1. The germline V gene encodes CDR1 MNHEY and CDR2 SVGEGT. With 6 bases clipped from V and 4 bases from J, the junction kept 6 bases outside the gene matches. CDR3 length: 15 residues.

The rearrangement uses TRBV7-2 and TRBJ1-1; D gene unclear. This CDR3 has 17 amino acids. Looked up from germline, CDR1 is SGHTA and CDR2 is FQGNSA. V was cut by 0 bases and J by 4 bases, with 18 bases left in between. The CDR3 reads CASSLAGLGETITEAFF. CDR3 coding DNA: TGTGCCAGCAGCTTAGCAGGTTTAGGAGAAACAATCACTGAAGCTTTCTTT.

This clone was seen more than once but under ten times. The genes are TRBV19 and TRBJ2-7; possible D gene TRBD1, 5 bases. Germline CDR1 and CDR2: LNHDA and SQIVND (reference sequence). The CDR3 totals 15 residues. With 5 bases removed from V and 2 bases from J, the gap between germline ends came to 16 bases. CDR3 DNA: TGTGCCAGTAGTCCCTACGGACACACTCCCTACGAGCAGTACTTC. It specifies CASSPYGHTPYEQYF.

V usage is TRBV7-2 and J usage is TRBJ2-3; the D gene is possibly TRBD1 (5 bases). The ends were cut back, 4 bases at V and 3 bases at J, with 14 bases in the middle. Germline CDR1 and CDR2: SGHTA and FQGNSA. CDR3 size: 15 residues. The CDR3 sequence is CASSSGGQGTDTQYF. The CDR3 nucleotides read TGTGCCAGCAGCTCTGGCGGCCAGGGTACAGATACGCAGTATTTT.

This rearrangement joins TRBV9 to TRBJ1-1; tentatively, D is TRBD1 (6 bases). The CDR3 is 14 residues long. Trimming stripped 4 bases from V and 0 bases from J, with 10 bases between. Germline V lookup: CDR1 SGDLS, CDR2 YYNGEE. The CDR3 sequence: CASSPGGLNTEAFF. The DNA for the CDR3 is TGTGCCAGCAGCCCCGGGGGGCTGAACACTGAAGCTTTCTTT.

The V gene is TRBV29-1, the J gene TRBJ1-1; unclear D gene. V dropped 4 bases and J dropped 4 bases, with 13 bases sitting between them. Per germline, CDR1 SQVTM and CDR2 ANQGSEA. This CDR3 is 13 amino acids long. The CDR3 here is CSVVVTSSTEAFF. CDR3 sequence (DNA): TGCAGCGTTGTGGTGACATCAAGCACTGAAGCTTTCTTT.